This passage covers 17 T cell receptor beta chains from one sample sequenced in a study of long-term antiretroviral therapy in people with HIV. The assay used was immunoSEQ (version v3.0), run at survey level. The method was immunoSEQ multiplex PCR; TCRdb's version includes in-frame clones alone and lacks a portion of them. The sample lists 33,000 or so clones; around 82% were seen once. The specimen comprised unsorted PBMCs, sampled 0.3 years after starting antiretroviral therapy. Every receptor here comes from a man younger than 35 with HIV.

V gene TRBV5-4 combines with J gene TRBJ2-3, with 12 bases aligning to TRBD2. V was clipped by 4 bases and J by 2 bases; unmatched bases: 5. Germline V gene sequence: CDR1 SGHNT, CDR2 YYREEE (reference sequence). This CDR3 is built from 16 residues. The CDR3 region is CASSTRTSGDTDTQYF. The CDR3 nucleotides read TGTGCCAGCAGCACACGGACTAGCGGGGACACAGATACGCAGTATTTT.

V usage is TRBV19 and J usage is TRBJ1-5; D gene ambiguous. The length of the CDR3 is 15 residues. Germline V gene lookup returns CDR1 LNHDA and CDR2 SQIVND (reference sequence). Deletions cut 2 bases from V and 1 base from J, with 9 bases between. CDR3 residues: CASSIRRGSNQPQHF. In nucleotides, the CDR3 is TGTGCCAGTAGTATAAGGAGAGGGAGCAATCAGCCCCAGCATTTT. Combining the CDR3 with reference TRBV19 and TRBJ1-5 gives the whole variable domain DGGITQSPKYLFRKEGQNVTLSCEQNLNHDAMYWYRQDPGQGLRLIYYSQIVNDFQKGDIAEGYSVSREKKESFPLTVTSAQKNPTAFYLCASSIRRGSNQPQHFGDGTRLSIL.

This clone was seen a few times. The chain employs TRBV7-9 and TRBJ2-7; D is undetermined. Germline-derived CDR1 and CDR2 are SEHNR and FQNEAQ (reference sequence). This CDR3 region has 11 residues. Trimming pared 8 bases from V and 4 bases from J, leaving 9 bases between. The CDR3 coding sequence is TGTGCCAGCGGTGGCGGATACGAGCAGTACTTC. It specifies CASGGGYEQYF.

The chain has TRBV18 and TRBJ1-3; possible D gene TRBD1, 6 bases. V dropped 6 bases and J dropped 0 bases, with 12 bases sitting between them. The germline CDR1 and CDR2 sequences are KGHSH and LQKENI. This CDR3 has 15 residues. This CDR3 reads CASSQTGNSGNTIYF. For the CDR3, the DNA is TGTGCCAGCTCCCAGACAGGCAACTCTGGAAACACCATATATTTT.

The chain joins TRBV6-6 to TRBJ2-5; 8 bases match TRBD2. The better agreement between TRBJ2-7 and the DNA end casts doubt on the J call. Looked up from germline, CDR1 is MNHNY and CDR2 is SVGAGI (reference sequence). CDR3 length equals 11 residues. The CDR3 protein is CASSGTYEQYF. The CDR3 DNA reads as TGTGCCAGTAGCGGGACTTACGAGCAGTACTTC.

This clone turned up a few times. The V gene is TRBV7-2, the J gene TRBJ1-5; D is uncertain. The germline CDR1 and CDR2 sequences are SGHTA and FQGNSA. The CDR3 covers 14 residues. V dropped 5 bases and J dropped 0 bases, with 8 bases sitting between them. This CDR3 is CASSLPDSNQPQHF. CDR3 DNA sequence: TGTGCCAGCAGCCTCCCAGATAGCAATCAGCCCCAGCATTTT.

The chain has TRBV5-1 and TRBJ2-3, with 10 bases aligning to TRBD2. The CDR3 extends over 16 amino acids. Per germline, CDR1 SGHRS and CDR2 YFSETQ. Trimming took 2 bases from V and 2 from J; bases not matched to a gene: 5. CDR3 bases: TGCGCCAGCAGCTTAGCTAGCGGGAGATTCACAGATACGCAGTATTTT. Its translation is CASSLASGRFTDTQYF. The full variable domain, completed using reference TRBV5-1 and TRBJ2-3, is KAGVTQTPRYLIKTRGQQVTLSCSPISGHRSVSWYQQTPGQGLQFLFEYFSETQRNKGNFPGRFSGRQFSNSRSEMNVSTLELGDSALYLCASSLASGRFTDTQYFGPGTRLTVL.

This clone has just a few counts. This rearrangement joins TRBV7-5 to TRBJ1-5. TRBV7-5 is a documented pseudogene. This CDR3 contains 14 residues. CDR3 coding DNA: TGTGCCAGAATAAATGGGGTGAGCAATCAGCCCCAGCATTTT. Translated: CARINGVSNQPQHF.

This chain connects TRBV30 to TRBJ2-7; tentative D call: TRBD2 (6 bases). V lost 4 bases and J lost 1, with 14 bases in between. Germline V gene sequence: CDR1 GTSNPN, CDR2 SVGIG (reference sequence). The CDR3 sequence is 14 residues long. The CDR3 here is CAWKGGGESYEQYF. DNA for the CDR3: TGTGCCTGGAAAGGCGGAGGGGAATCCTACGAGCAGTACTTC.

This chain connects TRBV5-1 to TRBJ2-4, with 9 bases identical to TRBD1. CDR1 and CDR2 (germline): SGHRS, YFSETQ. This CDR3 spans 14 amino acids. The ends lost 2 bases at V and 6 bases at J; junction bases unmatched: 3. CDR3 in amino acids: CASSFETGGNIQYF. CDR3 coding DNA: TGCGCCAGCAGCTTTGAGACAGGGGGAAACATTCAGTACTTC.

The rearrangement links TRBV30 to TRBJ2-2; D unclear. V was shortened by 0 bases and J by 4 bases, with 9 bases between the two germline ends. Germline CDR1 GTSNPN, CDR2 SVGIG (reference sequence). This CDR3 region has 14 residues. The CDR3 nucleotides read TGTGCCTGGAGTGTACTGGGCGGCACCGGGGAGCTGTTTTTT. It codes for CAWSVLGGTGELFF.

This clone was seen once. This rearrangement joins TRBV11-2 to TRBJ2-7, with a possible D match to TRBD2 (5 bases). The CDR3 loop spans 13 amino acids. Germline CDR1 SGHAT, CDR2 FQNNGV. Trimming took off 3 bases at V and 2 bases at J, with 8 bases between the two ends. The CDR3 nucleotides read TGTGCCAGCAGCTTGGGAGTAGCCTACGAGCAGTACTTC. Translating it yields CASSLGVAYEQYF. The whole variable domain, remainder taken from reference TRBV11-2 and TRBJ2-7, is EAGVAQSPRYKIIEKRQSVAFWCNPISGHATLYWYQQILGQGPKLLIQFQNNGVVDDSQLPKDRFSAERLKGVDSTLKIQPAKLEDSAVYLCASSLGVAYEQYFGPGTRLTVT.

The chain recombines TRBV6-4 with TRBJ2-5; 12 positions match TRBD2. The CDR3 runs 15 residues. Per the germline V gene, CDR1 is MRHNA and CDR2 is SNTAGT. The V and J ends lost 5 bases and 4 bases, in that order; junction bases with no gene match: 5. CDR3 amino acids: CASSPSGGAAETQYF. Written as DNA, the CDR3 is TGTGCCAGCAGTCCTAGCGGGGGGGCCGCAGAGACCCAGTACTTC.

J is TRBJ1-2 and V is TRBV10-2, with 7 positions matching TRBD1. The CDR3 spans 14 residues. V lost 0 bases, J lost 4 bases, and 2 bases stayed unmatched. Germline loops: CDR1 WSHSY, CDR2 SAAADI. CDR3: CASSESRGGYGYTF. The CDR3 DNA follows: TGCGCCAGCAGTGAGTCCAGGGGGGGCTATGGCTACACCTTC.

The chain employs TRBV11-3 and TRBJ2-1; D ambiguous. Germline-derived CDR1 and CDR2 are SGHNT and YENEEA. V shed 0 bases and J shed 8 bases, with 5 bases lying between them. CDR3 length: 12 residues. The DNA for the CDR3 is TGTGCCAGCAGCTTAGATGCTGATGAGCAGTTCTTC. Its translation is CASSLDADEQFF.

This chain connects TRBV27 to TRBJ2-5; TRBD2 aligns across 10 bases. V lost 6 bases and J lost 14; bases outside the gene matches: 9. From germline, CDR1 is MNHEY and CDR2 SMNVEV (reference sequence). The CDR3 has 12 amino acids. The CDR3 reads CASREREGVHYF. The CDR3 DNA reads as TGTGCCAGCAGAGAGCGGGAGGGCGTCCATTACTTC.

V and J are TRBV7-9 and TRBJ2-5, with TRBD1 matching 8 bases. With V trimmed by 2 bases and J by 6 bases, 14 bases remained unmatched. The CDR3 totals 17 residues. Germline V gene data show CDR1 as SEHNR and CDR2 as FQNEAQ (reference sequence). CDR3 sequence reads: CASSLTLVDRGGKTQYF. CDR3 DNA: TGTGCCAGCAGCTTAACTCTTGTCGACAGGGGTGGCAAGACCCAGTACTTC.